The 8 T cell receptor beta chains given below trace back to one sample, sequenced in a study of spatial heterogeneity in lung cancer. TCRdb analysed the 5' RACE reads with MiXCR anew, one entry per CDR3 protein. The sample consists of about 82,000 distinct CDR3 sequences, about 12% of them appearing once. Time point described: sample taken at primary tumor resection. Without sorting, whole RNA was sequenced from tumor, nontumor lung or frozen PBMC. Sequenced material: PBMCs, taken at surgery. These receptors all come from a male donor with early-stage non-small cell lung cancer.

V is TRBV19 and J is TRBJ2-1; TRBD2 matches at 12 bases. Germline CDR1 reads LNHDA; CDR2 reads SQIVND (reference sequence). CDR3 size: 15 residues. With 5 bases clipped from V and 6 bases from J, the junction kept 5 bases outside the gene matches. The CDR3 spells CASSLTSGGPNEQFF. The CDR3 DNA sequence: TGTGCCAGTAGTCTCACTAGCGGGGGGCCCAATGAGCAGTTCTTC.

The V call is TRBV3-1, the J call TRBJ1-2; D is ambiguous. V was shortened by 0 bases and J by 8 bases, with 4 bases between the two germline ends. In germline, CDR1 is LGHDT, CDR2 YNNKEL (reference sequence). The CDR3 spans 11 residues. Here the CDR3 reads CASSQEEGYTF. CDR3 DNA: TGTGCCAGCAGCCAAGAAGAAGGCTACACCTTC. The variable domain in full, with the rest retrieved from reference TRBV3-1 and TRBJ1-2, is DTAVSQTPKYLVTQMGNDKSIKCEQNLGHDTMYWYKQDSKKFLKIMFSYNNKELIINETVPNRFSPKSPDKAHLNLHINSLELGDSAVYFCASSQEEGYTFGSGTRLTVV.

A remark on this clonotype: A read error may account for a junction end that differs from germline. The chain carries TRBV9 and TRBJ1-1; TRBD1 matches at 11 bases. The CDR3 runs 15 residues. In germline, CDR1 is SGDLS, CDR2 YYNGEE. The CDR3 here is CARSAGTGGGTEAFF. CDR3 coding DNA: TGTGCCAGAAGCGCAGGGACAGGGGGAGGGACTGAAGCTTTCTTT.

A few counts support this clonotype. J is TRBJ2-1 and V is TRBV7-2; no definite D call. The CDR3 spans 13 residues. Germline lookup yields CDR1 SGHTA and CDR2 FQGNSA. V was pared by 2 bases and J by 4 bases, with 6 bases between. CDR3 bases: TGTGCCAGCAGCTTATTGGGATACAATGAGCAGTTCTTC. This translates into CASSLLGYNEQFF.

This chain uses TRBV20-1 with TRBJ1-2; D unclear. The CDR3 has 13 amino acids. CDR1 is DFQATT, CDR2 SNEGSKA, per germline (reference sequence). The V and J ends lost 5 bases and 4 bases respectively, with 14 bases between them. The CDR3 sequence is CSADAPKVYGYTF. The CDR3 bases are TGCAGTGCTGACGCACCTAAGGTCTATGGCTACACCTTC.

The genes are TRBV5-1 and TRBJ2-7, with TRBD2 matching 9 bases. The CDR3 spans 15 residues. CDR1 is SGHRS, CDR2 YFSETQ, per germline. V was pared by 1 base and J by 2 bases, with 4 bases of the junction left unmatched. The CDR3 region is CASSLSLAGTYEQYF. The CDR3, as DNA: TGCGCCAGCAGCTTGTCCCTAGCGGGAACCTACGAGCAGTACTTC.

This clonotype showed up just a few times. The CDR3 nucleotides are TGTGCCAGCAGCACCTGGACAGGGGGCCTGAACACCATATATTTT. It codes for CASSTWTGGLNTIYF. The gene calls are TRBV7-9 and TRBJ1-3, with 11 bases matching TRBD1. Germline trimming cut 5 bases from V and 7 bases from J; bases unmatched to any gene: 7. Per germline, CDR1 SEHNR and CDR2 FQNEAQ (reference sequence). This CDR3 has 15 residues.

This clonotype was observed many times. This rearrangement joins TRBV7-9 to TRBJ1-1; D is ambiguous. The germline V gene encodes CDR1 SEHNR and CDR2 FQNEAQ (reference sequence). V shed 5 bases and J shed 1 base, with 8 bases lying between them. The CDR3 extends over 13 amino acids. The CDR3 loop reads CASSRTENTEAFF. As DNA, the CDR3 is TGTGCCAGCAGCCGAACAGAGAACACTGAAGCTTTCTTT.